The rows below give T cell receptor beta chains drawn from one sample of a study of blood T cells in healthy people across ages. TCRdb processed the 5' RACE reads anew with MiXCR; each CDR3 protein has one entry. The sample yields hundreds of thousands of distinct CDR3 sequences, 46% seen once. Sample: blood. Source of these receptors: an elderly man in good health. Both conserved end residues are part of each CDR3. D genes are given only for firm matches. Size tells how often a clone was seen (once, few, many) or the class of an expanded clone, and some rows leave it out.

j_call v_call d_call clone_size cdr3_nt cdr3_aa
TRBJ1-1 TRBV7-2 TRBD1 . TGTGCCAGCAGCCCCGGGACAGCCCTAAGAGCTTTCTTT CASSPGTALRAFF
TRBJ2-1 TRBV6-1 . . TGTGCCAGCAGTGGCCGAATAGGGGGATGGACAAACAATGAGCAGTTCTTC CASSGRIGGWTNNEQFF
TRBJ2-7 TRBV30 . . TGTGCCTGGGGATGGAGCTCCTACAATGAGCAGTACTTC CAWGWSSYNEQYF
TRBJ2-7 TRBV12-3/TRBV12-4 TRBD2 . TGTGCCAGCAGTTTAGGTCGGGACTACTACTACAATGAGCAGTACTTC CASSLGRDYYYNEQYF
TRBJ1-1 TRBV21-1 . few TGTGCCAGCAGCAAACCCGAGAACACTGAAGCTTTCTTT CASSKPENTEAFF
TRBJ2-7 TRBV3-1 TRBD2 few TGTGCCAGCAGCCAAGTCTATTCGGGAGGCGAGCAGTACTTC CASSQVYSGGEQYF
TRBJ2-7 TRBV11-1 TRBD2 . TGTGCCAGCAGCTTAGAGCCGGGACTAGCGGGAGGAGACGAGCAGTACTTC CASSLEPGLAGGDEQYF
TRBJ2-6 TRBV15 TRBD2 few TGTGCCACAACCCGGGACTACTCTGGGGCCAACGTCCTGACTTTC CATTRDYSGANVLTF
TRBJ2-5 TRBV6-6 . . TGTGCCAGCAGTGACGAGACAGCAGAGACCCAGTACTTC CASSDETAETQYF
TRBJ2-5 TRBV4-3 . . TGCGCCAGCAGCCCAGATTTCGATACCAATGAGCAGTACTTC CASSPDFDTNEQYF
TRBJ2-7 TRBV20-1 . . TGCAGTGCTAGTAGATCCGAGCAGTACTTC CSASRSEQYF
TRBJ2-7 TRBV27 TRBD1 . TGTGCCAGCAGTATCCGGACAGGGGGACTTTACGAGCAGTACTTC CASSIRTGGLYEQYF
TRBJ2-7 TRBV28 . many TGTGCCAGCAGTTTTTGGGGAAACGAGCAGTACTTC CASSFWGNEQYF
TRBJ2-3 TRBV6-2/TRBV6-3 . . TGTGCCAGCAGGCGGCTCCGGGACATTAACACAGATACGCAGTATTTT CASRRLRDINTDTQYF
TRBJ2-5 TRBV2 TRBD2 few TGTGCCAGCAGTGAAGGTAGCGGGAGTGTCGGAGAGACCCAGTACTTC CASSEGSGSVGETQYF
TRBJ1-2 TRBV15 . . TGTGCCACCAGCAGAGATTTGGCTAACTATGGCTACACCTTC CATSRDLANYGYTF
TRBJ2-7 TRBV5-6 TRBD2 once TGTGCCAGCAGCCCTACCCTGACTAGCGGGGCCGACGAGCAGTACTTC CASSPTLTSGADEQYF
TRBJ1-1 TRBV6-2/TRBV6-3 TRBD1 . TGTGCCAGCAGTCCCCAACAGGGGTACACTGAAGCTTTCTTT CASSPQQGYTEAFF
TRBJ1-2 TRBV28 . . TGTGCCAGCAGACCCCAGACATCCTATGGCTACACCTTC CASRPQTSYGYTF
TRBJ2-2 TRBV14 . few TGTGCCAGCAGCCCACGGATAGGGAACACCGGGGAGCTGTTTTTT CASSPRIGNTGELFF
TRBJ1-2 TRBV20-1 . . TGCAGTGCTCAGAAGGGCCCAGAATATGGCTACACCTTC CSAQKGPEYGYTF
TRBJ1-6 TRBV4-1 . few TGCGCCAGCAGCCAAGGTCGGCAAATGGCCTACAGCTCCTATAATTCACCCCTCCACTTT CASSQGRQMAYSSYNSPLHF
TRBJ2-7 TRBV10-3 . . TGTGCCACCGTCAGGGGCAGCGAGGGTTACGAGCAGTACTTC CATVRGSEGYEQYF
TRBJ2-7 TRBV5-1 . once TGCGCCAGCAGCTTAAATCACGGGGCCTACGAGCAGTACTTC CASSLNHGAYEQYF
TRBJ1-1 TRBV7-9 . . TGTGCCAGCAGTCCCAATTTCCTCGGGCTAGCGAACACTGAAGCTTTCTTT CASSPNFLGLANTEAFF
TRBJ2-1 TRBV7-2 TRBD2 many TGTGCCAGCAGCCTGAGCGGGAGGATAAACAATGAGCAGTTCTTC CASSLSGRINNEQFF
TRBJ2-4 TRBV12-3/TRBV12-4 . . TGTGCCAGCAGAACCGAGTTAGCCAAAAACATTCAGTACTTC CASRTELAKNIQYF
TRBJ1-1 TRBV12-3/TRBV12-4 . . TGTGCCAGCAGGGTCAGGAAGAACACTGAAGCTTTCTTT CASRVRKNTEAFF
TRBJ2-4 TRBV6-2/TRBV6-3 . few TGTGCCAGCAGCCCTTCGGGAGAAACGATCAAGCAGTACTTC CASSPSGETIKQYF
TRBJ2-7 TRBV7-2 TRBD2 . TGTGCCAGCAGCTTAGAAGGGACTAGCGCACCATACAATGAGCAGTACTTC CASSLEGTSAPYNEQYF
TRBJ2-2 TRBV24-1 . . TGTGCCACCAGTGATTATCAGGGCCCGAACACCGGGGAGCTGTTTTTT CATSDYQGPNTGELFF
TRBJ1-1 TRBV12-3/TRBV12-4 . few TGTGCCAGCAGTTTAATGAAGAACACTGAAGCTTTCTTT CASSLMKNTEAFF
TRBJ2-1 TRBV4-2 . . TGTGCCAGCAGCCAAGAAGACAGATACTACAATGGGCAGTTCTTC CASSQEDRYYNGQFF
TRBJ2-7 TRBV20-1 TRBD2 few TGCAGTGCGGAGGGACTAGCGGACTCCTACGAGCAGTACTTC CSAEGLADSYEQYF
TRBJ2-1 TRBV24-1 TRBD1 . TGTGCCACCAGTGATTTTACAGGGGGCGTTGAGAATGAGCAGTTCTTC CATSDFTGGVENEQFF
TRBJ2-7 TRBV28 TRBD2 . TGTGCCAGCAGAGAGACTAGCGGGAGTGTCTACGAGCAGTACTTC CASRETSGSVYEQYF
TRBJ1-1 TRBV20-1 . once TGCAGTGCTAGCGGCGCAAGGGGTCTCACCAACACTGAAGCTTTCTTT CSASGARGLTNTEAFF
TRBJ1-2 TRBV7-2 . few TGTGCCAGCAGCCCTCGGATGTTAGGGGCCAACTATGGCTACACCTTC CASSPRMLGANYGYTF
TRBJ2-1 TRBV7-2 TRBD2 . TGTGCCAGCAGCACCACACCGGGACTAGCGGGAGCGGTTGAGCAGTTCTTC CASSTTPGLAGAVEQFF
TRBJ1-5 TRBV20-1 TRBD1 . TGCAGTGCCCGGACAGGGATCAATCCCCAGCATTTT CSARTGINPQHF
TRBJ2-3 TRBV20-1 TRBD2 . TGCAGTGCTAGAGATCACGGTAGCGGGAGCTCAGATACGCAGTATTTT CSARDHGSGSSDTQYF
TRBJ1-1 TRBV7-2 . . TGTGCCAGCAGCTTATACGGGACCGCGAACACTGAAGCTTTCTTT CASSLYGTANTEAFF
TRBJ2-5 TRBV4-1 TRBD2 . TGCGCCAGCAGCCAAGATGTCACTAGCGGAACCCAAGAGACCCAGTACTTC CASSQDVTSGTQETQYF
TRBJ2-1 TRBV6-6 . few TGTGCCAGCTTGACTAACTCCTACAATGAGCAGTTCTTC CASLTNSYNEQFF
TRBJ2-5 TRBV24-1 . many TGTGCCACCAGTGATTCGGAGACCCAGTACTTC CATSDSETQYF
TRBJ1-1 TRBV28 TRBD1 . TGTGCCAGCAGTTATCAGGGGGAGCCGATCAGGGAAGCTTTCTTT CASSYQGEPIREAFF
TRBJ2-7 TRBV6-2/TRBV6-3 TRBD2 . TGTGCCATAGGCCGGGGACTAGCGCCTGGGGGCTCCTACGAGCAGTACTTC CAIGRGLAPGGSYEQYF
TRBJ2-5 TRBV4-3 TRBD2 few TGCGCCAGCAGCCAAGGAGGACTAGCTTGGGAGACCCAGTACTTC CASSQGGLAWETQYF
TRBJ2-3 TRBV7-2 TRBD2 . TGTGCCAGCAGGGTTCTAGCGGGACTTTCAGATACGCAGTATTTT CASRVLAGLSDTQYF
TRBJ1-4 TRBV5-6 . . TGTGCCAGCAGCCTGATTAATGAAAAACTGTTTTTT CASSLINEKLFF
TRBJ2-3 TRBV12-3/TRBV12-4 TRBD1 . TGTGCCAGCAGTTTAATGCGGTCCGGCCAGGGGGCCACAGATACGCAGTATTTT CASSLMRSGQGATDTQYF
TRBJ1-1 TRBV12-3/TRBV12-4 . . TGTGCCAGCAGTTTGTTTGGGAACACTGAAGCTTTCTTT CASSLFGNTEAFF
TRBJ2-1 TRBV20-1 TRBD2 . TGCAGTGCTAGCGGGCGGGAGGCCTACAATGAGCAGTTCTTC CSASGREAYNEQFF
TRBJ1-1 TRBV7-2 . . TGTGCCAGCAGCTTCCCCCCCGGAGAAGCTTTCTTT CASSFPPGEAFF
TRBJ2-7 TRBV5-4 TRBD2 few TGTGCCAGCAGCTTGTCTAGCGGGAACTCCTACGAGCAGTACTTC CASSLSSGNSYEQYF